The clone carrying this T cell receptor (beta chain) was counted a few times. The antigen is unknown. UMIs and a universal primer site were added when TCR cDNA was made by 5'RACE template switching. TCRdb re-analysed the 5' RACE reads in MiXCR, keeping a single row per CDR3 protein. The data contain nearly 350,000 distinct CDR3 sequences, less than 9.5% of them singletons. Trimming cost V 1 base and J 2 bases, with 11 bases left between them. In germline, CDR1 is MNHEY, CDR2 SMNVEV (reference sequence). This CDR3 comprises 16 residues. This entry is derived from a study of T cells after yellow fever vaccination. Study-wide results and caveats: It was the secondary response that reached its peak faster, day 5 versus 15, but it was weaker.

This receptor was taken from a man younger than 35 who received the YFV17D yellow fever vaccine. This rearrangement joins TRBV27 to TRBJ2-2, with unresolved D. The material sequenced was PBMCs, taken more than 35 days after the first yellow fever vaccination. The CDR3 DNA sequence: TGTGCCAGCAGTTTATTAGCCCTTGAAAACACCGGGGAGCTGTTTTTT. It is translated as CASSLLALENTGELFF.